These 2 T cell receptor beta chains were all obtained from the same sample, sequenced in a study of shared clonotypes between healthy human individuals. Profiled with immunoSEQ multiplex PCR; TCRdb holds only in-frame clones, not every one. The sample shows about 1 million clones, approximately 70% of them seen only once. Sample: memory CD4+ T cells sorted from blood. Subset defined: CD45RA-negative fraction. These receptors were obtained from a man aged 18 to 30 in good health.

The chain's CDR3 is CASSYGGATEAFF. In DNA form, the CDR3 reads TGTGCCAGCAGTTACGGGGGAGCCACTGAAGCTTTCTTT. The rearrangement joins TRBV6-5 to TRBJ1-1, with a possible D match to TRBD1 (5 bases). CDR1 MNHEY and CDR2 SVGAGI come from the germline V gene. V lost 2 bases and J 4 bases, leaving 8 bases between the germline ends. The CDR3 spans 13 residues.

This clone was detected only a few times. The chain links TRBV18 to TRBJ2-3; 12 bases align to TRBD1. This CDR3 comprises 15 residues. From germline, CDR1 is KGHSH and CDR2 LQKENI. V shed 5 bases and J 9 bases; nucleotides not matched to a gene: 9. This CDR3 reads CASSTGTGGAGTQYF. CDR3 bases: TGTGCCAGCTCAACCGGGACAGGGGGCGCAGGGACGCAGTATTTT.